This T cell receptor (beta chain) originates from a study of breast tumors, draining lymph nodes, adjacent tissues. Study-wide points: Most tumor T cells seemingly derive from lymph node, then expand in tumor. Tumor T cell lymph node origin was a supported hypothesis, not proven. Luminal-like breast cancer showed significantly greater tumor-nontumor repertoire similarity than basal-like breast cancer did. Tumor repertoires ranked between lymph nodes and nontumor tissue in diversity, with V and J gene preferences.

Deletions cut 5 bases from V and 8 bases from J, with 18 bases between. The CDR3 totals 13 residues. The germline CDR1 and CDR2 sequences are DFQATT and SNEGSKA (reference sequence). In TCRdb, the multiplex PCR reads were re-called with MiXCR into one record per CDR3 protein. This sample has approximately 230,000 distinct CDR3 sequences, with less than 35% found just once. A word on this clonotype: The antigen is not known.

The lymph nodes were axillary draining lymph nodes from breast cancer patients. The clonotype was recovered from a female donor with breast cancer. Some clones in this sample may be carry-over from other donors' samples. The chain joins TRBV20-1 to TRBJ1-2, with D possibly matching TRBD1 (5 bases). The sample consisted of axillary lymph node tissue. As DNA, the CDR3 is TGCAGTGCTGGGGCCGCTGGGCTAGGGGGCTACACCTTC. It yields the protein CSAGAAGLGGYTF.